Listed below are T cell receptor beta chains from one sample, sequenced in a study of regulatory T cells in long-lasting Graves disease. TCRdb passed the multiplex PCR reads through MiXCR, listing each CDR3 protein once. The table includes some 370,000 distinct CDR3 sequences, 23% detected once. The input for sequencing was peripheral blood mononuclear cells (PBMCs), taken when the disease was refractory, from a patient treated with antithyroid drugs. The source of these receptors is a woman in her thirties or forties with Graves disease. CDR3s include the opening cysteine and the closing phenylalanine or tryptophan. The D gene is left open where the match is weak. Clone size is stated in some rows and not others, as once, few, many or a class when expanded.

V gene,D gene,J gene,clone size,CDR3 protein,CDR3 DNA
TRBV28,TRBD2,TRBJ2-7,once,CASSFSTSGRSVWYEQYF,TGTGCCAGCAGTTTTTCGACTAGCGGGAGATCTGTGTGGTACGAGCAGTACTTC
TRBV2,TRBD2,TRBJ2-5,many,CASSGLAGGWQETQYF,TGTGCCAGCAGTGGACTAGCGGGAGGGTGGCAAGAGACCCAGTACTTC
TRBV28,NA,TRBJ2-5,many,CASSGADSEQETQYF,TGTGCCAGCAGTGGGGCGGACAGCGAACAAGAGACCCAGTACTTC
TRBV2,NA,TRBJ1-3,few,CASRMKRAGNTIYF,TGTGCCAGCAGGATGAAGAGAGCAGGAAACACCATATATTTT
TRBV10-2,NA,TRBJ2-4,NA,CASMTPRVGNIQYF,TGCGCCAGCATGACCCCAAGGGTGGGAAACATTCAGTACTTC
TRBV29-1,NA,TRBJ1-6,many,CSVAAGSGSPLHF,TGCAGCGTTGCGGCAGGGAGTGGTTCACCCCTCCACTTT
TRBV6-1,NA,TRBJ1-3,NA,CASTPRTETGNTIYF,TGTGCCAGCACCCCCCGGACAGAAACGGGAAACACCATATATTTT
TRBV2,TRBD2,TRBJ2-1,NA,CASRVTLAGVLGGYNEQFF,TGTGCCAGCAGAGTAACTTTAGCGGGGGTGTTAGGTGGTTACAATGAGCAGTTCTTC
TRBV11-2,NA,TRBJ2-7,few,CASSSYWMDEQYF,TGTGCCAGCAGTTCCTATTGGATGGATGAGCAGTACTTC
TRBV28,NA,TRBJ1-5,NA,CASSYSISRGNQPQHF,TGTGCCAGCAGTTACTCGATATCGAGGGGCAATCAGCCCCAGCATTTT
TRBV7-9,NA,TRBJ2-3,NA,CASRQKLTDLSTDTQYF,TGTGCCAGCAGACAAAAACTCACTGATCTTTCCACAGATACGCAGTATTTT
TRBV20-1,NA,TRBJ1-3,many,CSASPPDRFSGNTIYF,TGCAGTGCTAGCCCTCCGGACCGATTCTCTGGAAACACCATATATTTT
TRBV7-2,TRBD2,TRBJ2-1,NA,CASSQSRLAPYNEQFF,TGTGCCAGCAGCCAATCTCGACTAGCCCCCTACAATGAGCAGTTCTTC
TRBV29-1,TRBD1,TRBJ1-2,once,CSAQTGKIYGYTF,TGCAGCGCCCAGACAGGGAAAATCTATGGCTACACCTTC
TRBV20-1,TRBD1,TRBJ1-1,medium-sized,CSASTGANTEAFF,TGCAGTGCTTCTACAGGGGCGAACACTGAAGCTTTCTTT
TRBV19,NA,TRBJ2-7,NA,CATEAPGAGEQYF,TGTGCCACCGAGGCGCCGGGGGCGGGCGAGCAGTACTTC
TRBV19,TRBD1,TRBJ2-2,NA,CASSHRDSRGGELFF,TGTGCCAGTAGTCACCGGGACAGCCGTGGCGGGGAGCTGTTTTTT
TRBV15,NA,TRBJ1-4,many,CATSRDRAETNEKLFF,TGTGCCACCAGCAGAGATCGGGCGGAAACTAATGAAAAACTGTTTTTT
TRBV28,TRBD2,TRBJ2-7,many,CASSFGSRWEGSSYEQYF,TGTGCCAGCAGTTTCGGGTCAAGGTGGGAGGGGAGCTCCTACGAGCAGTACTTC
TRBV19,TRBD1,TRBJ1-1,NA,CASIGATGGWRHTEAFF,TGTGCCAGTATCGGGGCCACAGGGGGCTGGAGGCACACTGAAGCTTTCTTT
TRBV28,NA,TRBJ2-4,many,CASSKDRRAAKNIQYF,TGTGCCAGCAGTAAAGACAGGCGGGCAGCCAAAAACATTCAGTACTTC
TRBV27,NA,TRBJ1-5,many,CASSQGLSPNQPQHF,TGTGCCAGCAGTCAAGGCCTCAGTCCTAATCAGCCCCAGCATTTT
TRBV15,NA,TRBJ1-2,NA,CATSSSADYGYTF,TGTGCCACCAGCAGTTCAGCGGACTATGGCTACACCTTC
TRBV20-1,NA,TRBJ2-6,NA,CSAPGPGGANVLTF,TGCAGTGCTCCGGGCCCAGGAGGGGCCAACGTCCTGACTTTC
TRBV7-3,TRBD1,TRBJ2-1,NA,CASSPSGTGRYNEQFF,TGTGCCAGCAGCCCCTCCGGGACAGGGAGGTACAATGAGCAGTTCTTC
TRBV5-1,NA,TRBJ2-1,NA,CASNTAPGLLSYNEQFF,TGCGCCAGCAATACAGCCCCGGGACTCCTTTCCTACAATGAGCAGTTCTTC
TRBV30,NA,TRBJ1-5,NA,CAWSRQDAQPQHF,TGTGCCTGGAGTCGCCAGGACGCTCAGCCCCAGCATTTT
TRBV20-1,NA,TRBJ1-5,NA,CSAREWDGYQPQHF,TGCAGTGCTAGAGAGTGGGACGGCTATCAGCCCCAGCATTTT
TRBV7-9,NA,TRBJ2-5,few,CASSFGPARRETQYF,TGTGCCAGCAGCTTTGGGCCTGCGAGACGGGAGACCCAGTACTTC
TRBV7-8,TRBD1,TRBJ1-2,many,CASSAGQGTYGYTF,TGTGCCAGTTCAGCGGGACAGGGGACCTATGGCTACACCTTC